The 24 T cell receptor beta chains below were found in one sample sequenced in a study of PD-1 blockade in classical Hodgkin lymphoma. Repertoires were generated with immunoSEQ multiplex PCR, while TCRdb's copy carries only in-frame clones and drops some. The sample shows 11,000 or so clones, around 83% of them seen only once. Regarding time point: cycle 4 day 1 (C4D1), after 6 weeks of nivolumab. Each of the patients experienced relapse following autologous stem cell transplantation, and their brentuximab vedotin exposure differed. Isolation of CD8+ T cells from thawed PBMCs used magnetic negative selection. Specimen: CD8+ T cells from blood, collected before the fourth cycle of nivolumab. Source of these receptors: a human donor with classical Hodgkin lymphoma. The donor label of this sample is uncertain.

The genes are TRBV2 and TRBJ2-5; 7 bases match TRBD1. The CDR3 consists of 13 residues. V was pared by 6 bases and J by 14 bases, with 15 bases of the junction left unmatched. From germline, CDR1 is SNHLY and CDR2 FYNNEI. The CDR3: CASRRQGPHVSYF. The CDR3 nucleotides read TGTGCCAGCAGGCGACAGGGTCCTCACGTCTCCTACTTC.

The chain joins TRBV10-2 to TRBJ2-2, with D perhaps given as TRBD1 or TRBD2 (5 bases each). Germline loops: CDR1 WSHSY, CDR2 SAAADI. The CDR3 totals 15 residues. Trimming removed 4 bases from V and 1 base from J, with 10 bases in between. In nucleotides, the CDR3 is TGCGCCAGCAGTGGAGGGGTGGAGAACACCGGGGAGCTGTTTTTT. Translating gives CASSGGVENTGELFF.

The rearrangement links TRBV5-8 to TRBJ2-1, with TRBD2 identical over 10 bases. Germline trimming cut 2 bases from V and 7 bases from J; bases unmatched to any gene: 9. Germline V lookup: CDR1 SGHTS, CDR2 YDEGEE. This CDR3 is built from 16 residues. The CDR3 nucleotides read TGTGCCAGCAGCTTTCGGGCTAGCGGGAGTAGGAATGAGCAGTTCTTC. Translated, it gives CASSFRASGSRNEQFF.

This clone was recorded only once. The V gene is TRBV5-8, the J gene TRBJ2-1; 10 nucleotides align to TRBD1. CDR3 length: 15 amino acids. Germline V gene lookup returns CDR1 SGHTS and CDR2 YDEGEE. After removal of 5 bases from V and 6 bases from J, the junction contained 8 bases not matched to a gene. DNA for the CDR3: TGTGCCAGCAGGCCCGGGACAGGGGCCCTCAATGAGCAGTTCTTC. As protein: CASRPGTGALNEQFF.

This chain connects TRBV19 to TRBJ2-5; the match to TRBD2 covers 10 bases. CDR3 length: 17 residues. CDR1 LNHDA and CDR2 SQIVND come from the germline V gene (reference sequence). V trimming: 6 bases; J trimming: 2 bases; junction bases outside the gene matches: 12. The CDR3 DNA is TGTGCCAGTAGCCCAACGTGGACTAGCGGACATCAAGAGACCCAGTACTTC. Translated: CASSPTWTSGHQETQYF.

The CDR3 loop reads CASTPSYSNQPQHF. DNA for the CDR3: TGTGCCAGCACCCCCAGTTATAGCAATCAGCCCCAGCATTTT. The chain links TRBV27 to TRBJ1-5; D call uncertain. The CDR3 has 14 amino acids. Germline-derived CDR1 and CDR2 are MNHEY and SMNVEV (reference sequence). V was cut by 7 bases and J by 0 bases, with 10 bases left in between.

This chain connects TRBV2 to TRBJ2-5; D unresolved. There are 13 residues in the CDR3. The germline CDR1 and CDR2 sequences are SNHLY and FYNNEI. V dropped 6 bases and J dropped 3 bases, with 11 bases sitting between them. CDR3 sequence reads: CASRLPQEETQYF. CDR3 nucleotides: TGTGCCAGCAGGCTCCCCCAGGAAGAGACCCAGTACTTC.

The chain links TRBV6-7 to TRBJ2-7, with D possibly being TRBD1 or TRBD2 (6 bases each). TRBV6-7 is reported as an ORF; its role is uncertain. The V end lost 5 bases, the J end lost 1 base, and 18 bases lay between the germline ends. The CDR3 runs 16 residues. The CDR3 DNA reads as TGTGCCAGCAGTCATTACTCGAGGGGGAGGTCCTACGAGCAGTACTTC. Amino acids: CASSHYSRGRSYEQYF.

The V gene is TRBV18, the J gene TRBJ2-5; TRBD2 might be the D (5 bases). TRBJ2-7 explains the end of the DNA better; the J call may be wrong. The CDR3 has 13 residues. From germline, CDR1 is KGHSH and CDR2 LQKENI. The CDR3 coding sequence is TGTGCCAGCTCAGGGGAGAACTCCTACGAGCAGTACTTC. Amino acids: CASSGENSYEQYF.

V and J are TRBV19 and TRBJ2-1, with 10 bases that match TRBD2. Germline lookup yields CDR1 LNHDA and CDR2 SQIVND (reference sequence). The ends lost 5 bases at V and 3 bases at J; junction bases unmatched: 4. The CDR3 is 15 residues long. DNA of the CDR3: TGTGCCAGTAGTCCGACTAGCGGGCGCTACAATGAGCAGTTCTTC. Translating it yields CASSPTSGRYNEQFF.

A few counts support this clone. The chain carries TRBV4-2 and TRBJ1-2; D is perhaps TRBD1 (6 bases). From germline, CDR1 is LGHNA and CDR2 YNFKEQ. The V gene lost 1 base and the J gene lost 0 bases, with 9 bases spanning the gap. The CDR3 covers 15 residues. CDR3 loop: CASSQVKGANYGYTF. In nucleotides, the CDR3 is TGTGCCAGCAGCCAAGTCAAGGGGGCTAACTATGGCTACACCTTC.

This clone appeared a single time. CDR3 residues: CASSLGTGGIGGYGYTF. The CDR3 coding sequence is TGTGCCAGCAGCTTAGGGACAGGGGGCATCGGGGGCTATGGCTACACCTTC. The gene calls are TRBV11-2 and TRBJ1-2, with 11 bases fitting TRBD1. The germline CDR1 and CDR2 sequences are SGHAT and FQNNGV. Trimming took 1 base from V and 4 from J; bases not matched to a gene: 8. This CDR3 region has 17 residues.

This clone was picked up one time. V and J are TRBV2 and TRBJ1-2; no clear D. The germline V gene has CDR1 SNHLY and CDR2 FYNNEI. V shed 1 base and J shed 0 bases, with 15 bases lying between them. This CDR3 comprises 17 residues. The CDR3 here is CASSEGTYLEANYGYTF. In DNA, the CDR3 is TGTGCCAGCAGTGAAGGGACTTATCTCGAAGCTAACTATGGCTACACCTTC.

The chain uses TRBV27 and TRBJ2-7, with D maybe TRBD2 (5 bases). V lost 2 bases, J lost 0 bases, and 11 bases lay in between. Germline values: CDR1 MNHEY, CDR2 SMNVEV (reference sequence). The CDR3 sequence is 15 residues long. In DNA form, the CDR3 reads TGTGCCAGCAGTTTACTCAGCGGCCTCTCCTACGAGCAGTACTTC. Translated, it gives CASSLLSGLSYEQYF.

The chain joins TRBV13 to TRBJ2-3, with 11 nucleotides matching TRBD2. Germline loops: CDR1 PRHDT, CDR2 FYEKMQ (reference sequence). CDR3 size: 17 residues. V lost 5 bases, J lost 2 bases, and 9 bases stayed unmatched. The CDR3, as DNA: TGTGCCAGCAGCCCTACTAGCGGGAGTGTTTTCACAGATACGCAGTATTTT. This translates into CASSPTSGSVFTDTQYF.

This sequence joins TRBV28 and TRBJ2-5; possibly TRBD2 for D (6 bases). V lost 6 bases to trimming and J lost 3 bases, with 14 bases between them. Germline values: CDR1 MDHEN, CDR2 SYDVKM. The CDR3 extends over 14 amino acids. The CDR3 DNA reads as TGTGCCAGCAGCAATTCAGGAGGGGAAGAGACCCAGTACTTC. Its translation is CASSNSGGEETQYF. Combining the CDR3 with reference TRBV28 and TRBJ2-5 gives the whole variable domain DVKVTQSSRYLVKRTGEKVFLECVQDMDHENMFWYRQDPGLGLRLIYFSYDVKMKEKGDIPEGYSVSREKKERFSLILESASTNQTSMYLCASSNSGGEETQYFGPGTRLLVL.

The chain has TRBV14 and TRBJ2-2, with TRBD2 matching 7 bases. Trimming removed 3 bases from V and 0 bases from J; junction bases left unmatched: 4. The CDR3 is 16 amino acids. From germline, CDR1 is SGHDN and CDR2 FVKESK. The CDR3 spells CASSQGGTANTGELFF. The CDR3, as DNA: TGTGCCAGCAGCCAGGGAGGGACCGCGAACACCGGGGAGCTGTTTTTT.

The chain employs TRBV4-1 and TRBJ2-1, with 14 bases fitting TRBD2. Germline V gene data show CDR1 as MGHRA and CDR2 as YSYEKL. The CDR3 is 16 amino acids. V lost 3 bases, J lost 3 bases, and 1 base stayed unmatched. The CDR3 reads CASSHGTSGGYNEQFF. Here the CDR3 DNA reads TGCGCCAGCAGCCACGGGACTAGCGGGGGCTACAATGAGCAGTTCTTC.

CDR3 in DNA: TGTGCCTGGAGTACCGGGACAGGGGACAATGAGCAGTTCTTC. Its translation is CAWSTGTGDNEQFF. The chain has TRBV30 and TRBJ2-1; 10 positions match TRBD1. V lost 2 bases, J lost 5 bases, and 3 bases stayed unmatched. Germline-derived CDR1 and CDR2 are GTSNPN and SVGIG (reference sequence). The CDR3 runs 14 residues.

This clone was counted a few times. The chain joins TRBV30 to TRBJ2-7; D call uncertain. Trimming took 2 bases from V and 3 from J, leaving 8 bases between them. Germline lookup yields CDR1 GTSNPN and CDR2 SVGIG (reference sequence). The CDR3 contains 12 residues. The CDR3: CAWSSVGYEQYF. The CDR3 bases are TGTGCCTGGAGTAGTGTGGGCTACGAGCAGTACTTC.

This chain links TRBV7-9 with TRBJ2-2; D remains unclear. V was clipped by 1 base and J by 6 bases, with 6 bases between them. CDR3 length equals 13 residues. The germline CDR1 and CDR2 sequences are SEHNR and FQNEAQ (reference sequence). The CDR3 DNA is TGTGCCAGCAGCTTAGTTGGGGCCGGGGAGCTGTTTTTT. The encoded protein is CASSLVGAGELFF. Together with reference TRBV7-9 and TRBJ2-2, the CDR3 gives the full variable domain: DTGVSQNPRHKITKRGQNVTFRCDPISEHNRLYWYRQTLGQGPEFLTYFQNEAQLEKSRLLSDRFSAERPKGSFSTLEIQRTEQGDSAMYLCASSLVGAGELFFGEGSRLTVL.

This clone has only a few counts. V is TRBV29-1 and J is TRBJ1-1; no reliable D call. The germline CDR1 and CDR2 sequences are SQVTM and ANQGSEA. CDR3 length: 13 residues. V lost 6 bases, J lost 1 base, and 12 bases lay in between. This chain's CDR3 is CSVGREGNTEAFF. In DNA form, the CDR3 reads TGCAGCGTGGGTAGGGAGGGGAACACTGAAGCTTTCTTT.

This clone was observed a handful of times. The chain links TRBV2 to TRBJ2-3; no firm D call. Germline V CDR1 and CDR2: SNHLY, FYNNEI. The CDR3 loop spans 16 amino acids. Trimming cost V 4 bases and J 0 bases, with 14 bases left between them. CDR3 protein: CASSVSSAKSTDTQYF. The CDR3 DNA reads TGTGCCAGCAGTGTCTCCTCCGCCAAAAGCACAGATACGCAGTATTTT.

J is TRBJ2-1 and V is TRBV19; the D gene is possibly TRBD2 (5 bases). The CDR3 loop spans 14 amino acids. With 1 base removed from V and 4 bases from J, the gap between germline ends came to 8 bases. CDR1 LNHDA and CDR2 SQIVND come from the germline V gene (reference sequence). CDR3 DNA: TGTGCCAGTAGTATAGTTGAGGGTTACAATGAGCAGTTCTTC. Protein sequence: CASSIVEGYNEQFF.